The sequence of this TCR beta chain was determined in a study of T-cell reconstitution after alpha-beta-depleted transplantation in children. Points from the study as a whole: T cells produced anew were the main source of T-cell counts and diversity one year after transplant. Alpha-beta T cells about two months after transplant reportedly derived from several hundred expanded graft clones. Surviving recipient cells, namely T cells and thymic progenitors, were the source of high day-60 TCRbeta diversity in some patients.

The V segment lost 1 base and the J segment 8 bases; nucleotides outside the gene matches: 15. This CDR3 has 19 residues. Germline CDR1 is SGHRS and CDR2 is YFSETQ. Unique molecular identifiers were incorporated when the TCRbeta library was constructed. TCRdb re-derived calls from the PCR reads in MiXCR, one entry per CDR3 protein. Of approximately 89,000 distinct CDR3 sequences listed, about a sixth are singletons. Concerning this clonotype itself: Its matching antigen is unknown.

The sample was PBMCs, mostly from graft donor cells, taken 180 days after TCRalphabeta/CD19-depleted stem cell transplant. The chain employs TRBV5-1 and TRBJ2-1, with TRBD2 matching 13 bases. The clonotype was recovered from a male patient aged 2 to 9 who had a stem cell transplant for acute lymphoblastic leukemia, so the T cells may come from the graft donor. The CDR3 nucleotides are TGCGCCAGCAGCTTGTGGGAAGACAGACTAGCGGGGGGCCGCTATGAGCAGTTCTTC. It codes for CASSLWEDRLAGGRYEQFF.